The 18 T cell receptor beta chains below come from one sample, sequenced in a study of blood T cell repertoires in COVID-19. Using immunoSEQ multiplex PCR, the repertoire was profiled, and TCRdb retains in-frame clones only, with some absent. The sample has tens of thousands of clones; 85% to 90% are singletons. Source material: peripheral blood. These receptors all come from a man in his sixties with acute or convalescent COVID-19.

The chain uses TRBV5-1 and TRBJ2-5, with 8 nucleotides matching TRBD2. The CDR3 extends over 17 amino acids. The V segment lost 1 base and the J segment 5 bases; nucleotides outside the gene matches: 13. Germline loops: CDR1 SGHRS, CDR2 YFSETQ. CDR3 residues: CASSLLRSGDLLETQYF. Here the CDR3 DNA reads TGCGCCAGCAGCTTGCTTCGTAGCGGGGACCTCCTGGAGACCCAGTACTTC.

This clone was detected a few times. The chain links TRBV4-1 to TRBJ2-1; 8 nucleotides agree with TRBD2. Germline lookup yields CDR1 MGHRA and CDR2 YSYEKL. The CDR3 is 17 amino acids. J was trimmed by 2 bases and V by 3 bases; bases with no gene match: 9. CDR3 sequence: CASSQARGRRTYNEQFF. The CDR3 DNA reads as TGCGCCAGCAGCCAGGCCCGCGGGAGGAGGACCTACAATGAGCAGTTCTTC.

The chain joins TRBV7-2 to TRBJ2-7, with a tentative D call TRBD1 (5 bases). The CDR3 has 11 amino acids. Deletions cut 6 bases from V and 3 bases from J, with 6 bases between. Per the germline V gene, CDR1 is SGHTA and CDR2 is FQGNSA. The CDR3 bases are TGTGCCAGCAGACAGGTCTACGAGCAGTACTTC. This gives the protein CASRQVYEQYF.

This chain links TRBV7-2 with TRBJ2-2, with a weak D call TRBD2 (7 bases). Between the trimmed V and J ends, which lost 5 bases and 4 bases, there was a span of 14 bases. The CDR3 is 15 residues long. Germline V gene data show CDR1 as SGHTA and CDR2 as FQGNSA. CDR3 nucleotides: TGTGCCAGCAGCGGGGGGGCCGCATTCACCGGGGAGCTGTTTTTT. The encoded protein is CASSGGAAFTGELFF.

A remark on this clone: The junction differs from germline at one of its ends, possibly a read error. The gene calls are TRBV5-1 and TRBJ2-2, with 16 bases lining up with TRBD2. CDR1 SGHRS and CDR2 YFSETQ come from the germline V gene. The CDR3 is 20 amino acids. CDR3 nucleotides: TGCGCCAGCAGCTTGGCCACGGGACTAGCGGGGGGGCCGAAGACCGGGGAGCTGTTTTTT. Its translation is CASSLATGLAGGPKTGELFF.

This clone appeared once. This sequence joins TRBV7-9 and TRBJ1-4, with 8 positions matching TRBD1. The CDR3 loop spans 15 amino acids. Germline CDR1 SEHNR, CDR2 FQNEAQ (reference sequence). Trimming removed 3 bases from V and 7 bases from J; junction bases left unmatched: 7. The CDR3 DNA sequence: TGTGCCAGCAGCTTCTTACAGGGGGGAGGTGAAAAACTGTTTTTT. This gives the protein CASSFLQGGGEKLFF. Supplemented by reference TRBV7-9 and TRBJ1-4, the full variable domain reads DTGVSQNPRHKITKRGQNVTFRCDPISEHNRLYWYRQTLGQGPEFLTYFQNEAQLEKSRLLSDRFSAERPKGSFSTLEIQRTEQGDSAMYLCASSFLQGGGEKLFFGSGTQLSVL.

This clone has just a few counts. This chain's CDR3 is CAWSSGVSSGNTIYF. The CDR3 nucleotides are TGTGCCTGGAGTTCGGGAGTTTCCTCTGGAAACACCATATATTTT. The rearrangement joins TRBV30 to TRBJ1-3, with D unresolved. Trimming removed 2 bases from V and 0 bases from J, with 11 bases in between. The germline CDR1 and CDR2 sequences are GTSNPN and SVGIG (reference sequence). CDR3 length: 15 residues.

This rearrangement joins TRBV7-9 to TRBJ2-7; a possible D gene is TRBD2 (7 bases). The germline V and J ends were trimmed by 0 bases and 4 bases, with 13 bases remaining between them. Germline CDR1 SEHNR, CDR2 FQNEAQ (reference sequence). The CDR3 totals 15 residues. The CDR3 DNA follows: TGTGCCAGCAGCTTAGCGGGAGGGGGGCTGTACGAGCAGTACTTC. Translating gives CASSLAGGGLYEQYF.

The chain joins TRBV4-3 to TRBJ1-1, with a possible D match to TRBD1 (5 bases). The CDR3 consists of 14 residues. V was cut by 4 bases and J by 6 bases, with 15 bases left in between. The germline V gene encodes CDR1 LGHNA and CDR2 YSLEER. The CDR3 is CASSLIGGGAEAFF. CDR3 DNA: TGCGCCAGCAGCCTGATCGGTGGGGGGGCTGAAGCTTTCTTT.

This sequence joins TRBV6-5 and TRBJ1-1; D remains unclear. The V gene lost 7 bases and the J gene lost 4 bases, with 13 bases spanning the gap. This CDR3 region has 13 residues. Germline V lookup: CDR1 MNHEY, CDR2 SVGAGI. The CDR3: CASIAQSRTEAFF. The CDR3 region has the DNA TGTGCCAGCATTGCTCAGTCTCGCACTGAAGCTTTCTTT.

V is TRBV5-4 and J is TRBJ2-1; tentatively, D is TRBD2 (6 bases). Trimming pared 4 bases from V and 6 bases from J, leaving 14 bases between. The CDR3 totals 14 residues. Germline V CDR1 and CDR2: SGHNT, YYREEE (reference sequence). The CDR3 coding sequence is TGTGCCAGCAGCCTGAAACTAGCAAGCAATGAGCAGTTCTTC. Translating gives CASSLKLASNEQFF.

In nucleotides, the CDR3 is TGTGCCAGTAGTATTGAGCCGGTCGGGGAGCTGTTTTTT. Translated, it gives CASSIEPVGELFF. The V gene is TRBV19, the J gene TRBJ2-2; D gene ambiguous. The V gene lost 3 bases and the J gene lost 7 bases, with 9 bases spanning the gap. CDR3 length: 13 amino acids. The germline V gene has CDR1 LNHDA and CDR2 SQIVND (reference sequence).

The V call is TRBV7-2, the J call TRBJ2-3; TRBD2 matches 9 bases. The CDR3 runs 14 residues. Germline V gene sequence: CDR1 SGHTA, CDR2 FQGNSA. The ends lost 6 bases at V and 8 bases at J; junction bases unmatched: 9. CDR3 bases: TGTGCCAGCAGGTCTAGCGGGGAGGGGGCTACGCAGTATTTT. Protein product: CASRSSGEGATQYF.

The J gene is TRBJ1-1, the V gene TRBV24-1; 7 bases line up with TRBD1. CDR3 length: 14 residues. Trimming removed 4 bases from V and 1 base from J; junction bases left unmatched: 2. Germline assignment: CDR1 KGHDR and CDR2 SFDVKD. The CDR3 protein is CATSEAGGNTEAFF. In DNA, the CDR3 is TGTGCCACCAGTGAAGCAGGGGGGAACACTGAAGCTTTCTTT.

This rearrangement joins TRBV14 to TRBJ1-2; D might be TRBD1 (5 bases). Trimming stripped 4 bases from V and 4 bases from J, with 16 bases between. From germline, CDR1 is SGHDN and CDR2 FVKESK. This CDR3 contains 15 residues. The CDR3 sequence is CASSLHRLRVYGYTF. The CDR3 coding sequence is TGTGCCAGCAGCCTTCACAGGCTAAGGGTCTATGGCTACACCTTC.

The chain combines TRBV5-1 with TRBJ2-7; D is perhaps TRBD1 (5 bases). Trimming left V 5 bases short and J 9 bases short, with 21 bases between. Germline-derived CDR1 and CDR2 are SGHRS and YFSETQ. This CDR3 has 14 amino acids. CDR3 region: CASRAGQGKIAQYF. DNA of the CDR3: TGCGCCAGCAGGGCCGGACAAGGGAAGATAGCGCAGTACTTC.

The sample holds one count of this clone. V is TRBV19 and J is TRBJ2-1; possibly TRBD2 for D (5 bases). The CDR3 totals 12 residues. V dropped 10 bases and J dropped 0 bases, with 7 bases sitting between them. Germline-derived CDR1 and CDR2 are LNHDA and SQIVND (reference sequence). The CDR3 DNA reads as TGTGCCACTACTAGCTCCTACAATGAGCAGTTCTTC. Encoded protein: CATTSSYNEQFF.

The rearrangement joins TRBV6-6 to TRBJ2-7, with D possibly being TRBD1 (6 bases). The CDR3 runs to 13 residues. The V gene lost 8 bases and the J gene lost 2 bases, with 13 bases spanning the gap. CDR1 is MNHNY, CDR2 SVGAGI, per germline (reference sequence). This CDR3 is CASGLQGPYEQYF. CDR3 DNA sequence: TGTGCCAGCGGATTACAGGGTCCCTACGAGCAGTACTTC.